This is a list of T cell receptor beta chains from one sample in a study of blood T cell repertoires in COVID-19. Method: immunoSEQ multiplex PCR; TCRdb's copy keeps in-frame clones and lacks some. The sample lists under 45,000 clones; approximately 90% were seen once. Source material: peripheral blood. These receptors came from a man in his fifties or sixties with acute or convalescent COVID-19. Both conserved end residues are trimmed from each CDR3.

v_gene	j_gene	CDR3aa
TRBV24-1	TRBJ1-1	ATRDNGNTEAF
TRBV18	TRBJ1-1	ASSPDRVHTEAF
TRBV12-2	TRBJ2-1	ASRPPGQNYNEQF
TRBV7-8	TRBJ1-6	ASSGQGRRSPLH
TRBV5-4	TRBJ2-7	ASSPTSGVTYEQY
TRBV4-1	TRBJ2-1	ASSQARFGWIGTTEQF
TRBV6-5	TRBJ2-3	ASRETSGGTDTQY
TRBV7-2	TRBJ1-2	ASSFGQGIGYT
TRBV9	TRBJ2-1	ASSVALGLDRGSYNEQF
TRBV12-3/TRBV12-4	TRBJ1-1	ASSLEGAVAF
TRBV6-1	TRBJ2-5	ASSEGKGPYTGRGVETQY
TRBV6-5	TRBJ1-2	ASSYSAIGDMYGYT
TRBV4-1	TRBJ1-2	ASSPGEGSNYGYT
TRBV7-3	TRBJ1-1	ASSLKGAGNTEAF
TRBV27	TRBJ1-2	ASSLDTANYGYT
TRBV5-6	TRBJ2-5	ASSVSGTGEQETQY
TRBV19	TRBJ2-1	ASSNGQTENEQF
TRBV6-5	TRBJ2-7	ASKARRSSYEQY
TRBV24-1	TRBJ2-2	ATSDPRGIGRTGELF
TRBV24-1	TRBJ2-1	ATSDLGTGGMNEQF
TRBV5-4	TRBJ1-2	ASSLVTGEVYGYT
TRBV6-5	TRBJ1-1	ASSYSTGGEAF
TRBV19	TRBJ1-1	ASSLQGARTEAF
TRBV4-1	TRBJ1-5	ASSPKGPQGYNQPQH
TRBV11-2	TRBJ1-3	ASSLTSSGNTIY
TRBV2	TRBJ1-3	ASSTDRGGNTIY
TRBV4-3	TRBJ1-1	ASSQEPRDRGGTEAF
TRBV15	TRBJ1-1	ATSRVQGLYTEAF
TRBV29-1	TRBJ2-3	SAEYGGYTDTQY
TRBV4-1	TRBJ2-1	ASSQDGTTYNEQF
TRBV6-2/TRBV6-3	TRBJ2-6	ASSYGGTGANVLT
TRBV11-2	TRBJ1-4	ASRNQGALGEKLF
TRBV20-1	TRBJ2-3	SASYRGYTDTQY
TRBV5-1	TRBJ1-2	ASRLSGLYGYT
TRBV11-3	TRBJ2-4	ATANLRVSGGPAKNIQY
TRBV14	TRBJ2-3	ASSPRGPHTDTQY
TRBV3-1/TRBV3-2	TRBJ1-1	ASSRGINTEAF
TRBV11-2	TRBJ2-7	ASSLGGDRGYEQY
TRBV7-7	TRBJ2-5	ASSQDRQETQY
TRBV30	TRBJ2-7	AWSPQGDEQY
TRBV3-1/TRBV3-2	TRBJ2-2	ASSQLDATGELF
TRBV6-5	TRBJ1-1	ASSYFGKSEAF
TRBV2	TRBJ1-5	ASSVGTANNQPQH
TRBV6-2/TRBV6-3	TRBJ2-5	ASSPRTGSKVGETQY
TRBV7-8	TRBJ1-1	ASSLVPPTMNTEAF
TRBV18	TRBJ2-3	ASSPPTGTDTDTQY
TRBV6-5	TRBJ1-1	ASSYSTGEAF
TRBV13	TRBJ1-1	ASSSPPDTEAF
TRBV5-1	TRBJ2-1	ASSLTIGTSPINEQF
TRBV6-6	TRBJ2-1	ASSWASDEQF
TRBV6-5	TRBJ1-1	ASSIGTVNTEAF
TRBV7-2	TRBJ2-3	ASSFLGLAYTDTQY
TRBV19	TRBJ1-5	ASSAGQARRNQPQH
TRBV7-2	TRBJ1-1	ASSRPRQGPNTEAF
TRBV6-5	TRBJ2-1	ASAGLAGGYNEQF
TRBV4-3	TRBJ1-1	ASSQDPDGGEAF
TRBV28	TRBJ1-2	ASSLAGGNGYT
TRBV7-9	TRBJ1-2	ASSPPGSYGYT
TRBV12-3/TRBV12-4	TRBJ1-2	ASSLEGGGYT